Listed below are T cell receptor beta chains from one sample, sequenced in a study of blood T cell repertoires in COVID-19. The protocol was immunoSEQ multiplex PCR, while the TCRdb copy is restricted to in-frame clones and leaves out a portion. The table has approximately 140,000 clones, approximately 87% seen once. The sample was peripheral blood. Receptors were obtained from a woman aged 40 to 50 with acute or convalescent COVID-19. The CDR3 runs from the conserved cysteine through the conserved F or W.

j_call: TRBJ1-6; v_call: TRBV28; cdr3_aa: CASRLEGAISPLHF
j_call: TRBJ1-1; v_call: TRBV10-3; cdr3_aa: CATQGNTEAFF
j_call: TRBJ2-1; v_call: TRBV5-1; cdr3_aa: CASSPGQETYNEQFF
j_call: TRBJ2-7; v_call: TRBV27; cdr3_aa: CASSPLGQVPYEQYF
j_call: TRBJ1-1; v_call: TRBV6-6; cdr3_aa: CASSYAPGAGTEAFF
j_call: TRBJ2-7; v_call: TRBV27; cdr3_aa: CASSLRGQGYEQYF
j_call: TRBJ1-5; v_call: TRBV7-9; cdr3_aa: CASSLDTFNQPQHF
j_call: TRBJ2-1; v_call: TRBV11-2; cdr3_aa: CASSLGFGLAANEQFF
j_call: TRBJ1-1; v_call: TRBV24-1; cdr3_aa: CATSDSNTEAFF
j_call: TRBJ1-5; v_call: TRBV7-2; cdr3_aa: CASRPGLGGQPQHF
j_call: TRBJ2-5; v_call: TRBV28; cdr3_aa: CASSLSGVETQYF
j_call: TRBJ1-4; v_call: TRBV25-1; cdr3_aa: CASRRTGVNEKLFF
j_call: TRBJ2-3; v_call: TRBV19; cdr3_aa: CASSMLRLAASTDTQYF
j_call: TRBJ1-6; v_call: TRBV6-4; cdr3_aa: CASSDARNSPLHF